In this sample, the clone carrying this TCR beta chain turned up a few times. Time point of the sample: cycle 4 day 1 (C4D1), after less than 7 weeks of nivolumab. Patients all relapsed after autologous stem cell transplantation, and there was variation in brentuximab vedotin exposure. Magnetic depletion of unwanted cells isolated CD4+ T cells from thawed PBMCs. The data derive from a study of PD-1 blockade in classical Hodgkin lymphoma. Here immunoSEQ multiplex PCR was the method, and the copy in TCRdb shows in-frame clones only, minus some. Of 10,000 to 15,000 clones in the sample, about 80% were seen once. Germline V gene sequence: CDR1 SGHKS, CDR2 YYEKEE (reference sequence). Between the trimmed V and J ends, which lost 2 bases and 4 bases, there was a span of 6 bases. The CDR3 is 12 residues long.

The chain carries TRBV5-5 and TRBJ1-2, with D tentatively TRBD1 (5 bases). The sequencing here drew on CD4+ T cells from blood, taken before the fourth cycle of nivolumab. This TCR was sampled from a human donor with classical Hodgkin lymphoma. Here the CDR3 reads CASSFQGYGYTF. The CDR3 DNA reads TGTGCCAGCAGCTTTCAGGGCTATGGCTACACCTTC.